This entry concerns a single TCR beta chain. The specificity of this receptor is unknown. The sample holds no much larger clone one base away, and base qualities are not on file. This entry comes from a study of radiotherapy plus CTLA-4 blockade in lung cancer (dated by TCRdb to 2016 to 2018). Concerning the study at large: Among the enrolled patients, about 19% had an objective response, and 25% to 40% reached disease control.

Study-wide conclusions, independent of this receptor: Increased serum interferon-beta after radiation, together with early dynamic changes in blood T cell clones, were reported to be the strongest predictors of response. After treatment with radiotherapy and ipilimumab, TCR clones that originated in tumors expanded in peripheral blood.

The protocol used for the library was the immunoSEQ multiplex PCR assay. Entries here come from immuneACCESS through TCRdb and include only in-frame sequences with V and J called. Some clones fail to appear in such tables; in the studies checked, an unresolved V gene covers under half of the shortfall, and the cause of the remainder is unknown. For this sample the table gives approximately 50,000 clones, of which 73% were detected only once. In total, the top ten clones hold roughly 3.5% of the sample. The study evaluated CTLA-4 blockade (ipilimumab) given together with focal radiation therapy in patients who had chemo-refractory metastatic non-small-cell lung cancer. V trim: 3 bases; J trim: 0 bases; unmatched bases: 7. Per the germline V gene (reference sequence), GTSNPN is the CDR1 and SVGIG is the CDR2. Measured from the cysteine to the phenylalanine, the CDR3 is 15 residues long. The kept DNA is CDR3 alone, 45 bases in frame from the first base.

The receptor comes from a human donor with non-small cell lung cancer who had a complete response to radiotherapy plus ipilimumab. Sequenced material: peripheral blood, taken from a patient treated with radiotherapy plus ipilimumab. Recombination connected TRBV30 to TRBJ2-5; TRBD1 lines up with 7 middle nucleotides. The bases are TGTGCCTGGAGAGCCGGACAGGCTAACCAAGAGACCCAGTACTTC. Its protein product is CAWRAGQANQETQYF.